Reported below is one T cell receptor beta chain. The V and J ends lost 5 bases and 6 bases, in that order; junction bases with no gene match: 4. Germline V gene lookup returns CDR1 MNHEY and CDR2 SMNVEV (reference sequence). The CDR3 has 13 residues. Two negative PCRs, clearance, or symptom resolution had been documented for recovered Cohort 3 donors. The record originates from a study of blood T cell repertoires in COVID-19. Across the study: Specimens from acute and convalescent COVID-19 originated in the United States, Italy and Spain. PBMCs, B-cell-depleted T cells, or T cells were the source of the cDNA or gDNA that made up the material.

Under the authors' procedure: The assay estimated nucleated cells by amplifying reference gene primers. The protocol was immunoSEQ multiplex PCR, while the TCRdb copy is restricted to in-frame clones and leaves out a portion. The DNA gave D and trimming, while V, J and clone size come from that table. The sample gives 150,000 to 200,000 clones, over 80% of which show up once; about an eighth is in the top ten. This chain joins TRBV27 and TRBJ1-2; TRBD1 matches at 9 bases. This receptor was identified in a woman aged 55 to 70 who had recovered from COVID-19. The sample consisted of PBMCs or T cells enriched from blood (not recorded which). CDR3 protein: CASSARTGDGYTF. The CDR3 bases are TGTGCCAGCAGTGCCCGGACAGGGGATGGCTACACCTTC.